These 5 T cell receptor beta chains came from one sample sequenced in a study of blood T cell repertoires in COVID-19. Some clones are missing from TCRdb's copy, which holds only in-frame ones; the method was immunoSEQ multiplex PCR. The table includes 250,000 to 350,000 clones, over 75% detected once. Sequenced: peripheral blood. The origin of the receptors is an older woman with acute or convalescent COVID-19.

The chain couples TRBV11-2 to TRBJ2-1; D might be TRBD1 (7 bases). Trimming pared 4 bases from V and 5 bases from J, leaving 15 bases between. The CDR3 extends over 15 amino acids. The germline gives CDR1 SGHAT, CDR2 FQNNGV. The CDR3 spells CASSSQGGRHNEQFF. Written as DNA, the CDR3 is TGTGCCAGCAGCTCGCAGGGGGGAAGGCACAATGAGCAGTTCTTC.

The V gene is TRBV27, the J gene TRBJ1-1, with 8 positions matching TRBD1. Germline-derived CDR1 and CDR2 are MNHEY and SMNVEV (reference sequence). V gave up 3 bases and J gave up 2 bases; unmatched junction bases: 11. CDR3 length: 17 residues. The CDR3 here is CASSFLLRTGLNTEAFF. CDR3 DNA: TGTGCCAGCAGTTTCCTCTTACGGACAGGGTTAAACACTGAAGCTTTCTTT.

The rearrangement joins TRBV5-4 to TRBJ2-3; 10 nucleotides agree with TRBD1. J lost 6 bases, V lost 3 bases, and 4 bases had no gene match. The CDR3 runs to 14 residues. CDR1 SGHNT and CDR2 YYREEE come from the germline V gene (reference sequence). For the CDR3, the DNA is TGTGCCAGCAGCTGGGACAGGGGATCGGATACGCAGTATTTT. This encodes CASSWDRGSDTQYF.

The chain employs TRBV6-6 and TRBJ1-6; D remains unclear. This CDR3 contains 14 residues. Trimming stripped 0 bases from V and 7 bases from J, with 7 bases between. Germline V gene data show CDR1 as MNHNY and CDR2 as SVGAGI (reference sequence). The CDR3 is CASSYSAGNSPLHF. CDR3 sequence (DNA): TGTGCCAGCAGTTACTCGGCGGGAAATTCACCCCTCCACTTT.

The chain links TRBV5-6 to TRBJ2-7; D might be TRBD2 (5 bases). The CDR3 is made up of 13 amino acids. V was trimmed by 5 bases and J by 5 bases, leaving 14 bases between them. Germline CDR1 SGHDT, CDR2 YYEEEE. This chain's CDR3 is CASRSRGDHEQYF. DNA of the CDR3: TGTGCCAGCAGAAGCCGGGGAGACCACGAGCAGTACTTC.